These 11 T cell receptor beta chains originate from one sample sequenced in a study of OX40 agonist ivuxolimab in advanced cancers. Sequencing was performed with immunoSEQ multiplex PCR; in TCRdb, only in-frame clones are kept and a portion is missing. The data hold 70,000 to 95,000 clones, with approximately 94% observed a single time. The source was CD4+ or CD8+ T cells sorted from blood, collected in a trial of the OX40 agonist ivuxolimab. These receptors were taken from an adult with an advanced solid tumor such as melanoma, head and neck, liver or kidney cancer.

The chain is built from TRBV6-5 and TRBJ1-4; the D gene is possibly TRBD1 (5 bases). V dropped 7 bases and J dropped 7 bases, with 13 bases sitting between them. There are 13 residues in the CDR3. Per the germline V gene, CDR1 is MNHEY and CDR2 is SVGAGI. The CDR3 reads CASTAGPFEKLFF. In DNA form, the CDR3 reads TGTGCCAGCACGGCAGGGCCATTTGAAAAACTGTTTTTT.

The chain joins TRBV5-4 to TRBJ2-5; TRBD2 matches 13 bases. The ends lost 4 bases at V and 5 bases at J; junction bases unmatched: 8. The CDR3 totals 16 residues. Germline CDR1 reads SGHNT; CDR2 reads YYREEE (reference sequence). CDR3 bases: TGTGCCAGCAGCCCCCGCGGACTAGCGGGAGATGAGACCCAGTACTTC. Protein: CASSPRGLAGDETQYF.

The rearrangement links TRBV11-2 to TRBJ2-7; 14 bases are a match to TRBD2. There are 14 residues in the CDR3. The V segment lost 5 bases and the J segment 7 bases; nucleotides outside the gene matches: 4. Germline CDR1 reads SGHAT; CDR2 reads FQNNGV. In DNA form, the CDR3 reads TGTGCCAGCAGCCTGGGACTAGCGGGAGTAGAGCAGTACTTC. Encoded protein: CASSLGLAGVEQYF.

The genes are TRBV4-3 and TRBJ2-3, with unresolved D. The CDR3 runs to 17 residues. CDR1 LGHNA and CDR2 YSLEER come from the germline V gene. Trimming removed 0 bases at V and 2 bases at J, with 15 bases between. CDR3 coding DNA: TGCGCCAGCAGCCAAGAAATTAGGCGTCTTTTCACAGATACGCAGTATTTT. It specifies CASSQEIRRLFTDTQYF.

The CDR3 loop is CASRDQGYEQYF. CDR3 sequence (DNA): TGCGCCAGCAGGGACCAGGGCTACGAGCAGTACTTC. This chain uses TRBV5-1 with TRBJ2-7; possibly TRBD1 for D (5 bases). The V gene lost 5 bases and the J gene lost 3 bases, with 9 bases spanning the gap. CDR1 is SGHRS and CDR2 is YFSETQ in the germline V gene. The CDR3 length is 12 residues.

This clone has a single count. The CDR3, as DNA: TGTGCCAGTAGTTCTGCGGGGGTCAATGAGCAGTTCTTC. It yields the protein CASSSAGVNEQFF. V is TRBV19 and J is TRBJ2-1, with 7 positions matching TRBD2. Germline V gives CDR1 LNHDA, CDR2 SQIVND (reference sequence). The CDR3 runs to 13 residues. The J segment lost 6 bases and the V segment lost 5 bases, leaving 4 bases of the junction unmatched.

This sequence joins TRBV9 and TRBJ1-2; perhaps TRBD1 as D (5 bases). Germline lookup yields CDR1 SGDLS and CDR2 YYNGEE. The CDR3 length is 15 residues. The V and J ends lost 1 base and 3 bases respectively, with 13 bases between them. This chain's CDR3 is CASSVRGTGDYGYTF. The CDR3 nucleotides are TGTGCCAGCAGCGTAAGGGGAACAGGCGACTATGGCTACACCTTC.

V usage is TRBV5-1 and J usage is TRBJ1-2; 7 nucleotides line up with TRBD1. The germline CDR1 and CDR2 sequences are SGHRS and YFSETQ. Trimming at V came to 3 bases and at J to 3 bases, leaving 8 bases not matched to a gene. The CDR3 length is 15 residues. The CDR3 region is CASSSTGDRDYGYTF. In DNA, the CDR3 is TGCGCCAGCAGCTCCACAGGGGATCGAGACTATGGCTACACCTTC. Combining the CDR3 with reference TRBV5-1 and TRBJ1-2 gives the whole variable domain KAGVTQTPRYLIKTRGQQVTLSCSPISGHRSVSWYQQTPGQGLQFLFEYFSETQRNKGNFPGRFSGRQFSNSRSEMNVSTLELGDSALYLCASSSTGDRDYGYTFGSGTRLTVV.

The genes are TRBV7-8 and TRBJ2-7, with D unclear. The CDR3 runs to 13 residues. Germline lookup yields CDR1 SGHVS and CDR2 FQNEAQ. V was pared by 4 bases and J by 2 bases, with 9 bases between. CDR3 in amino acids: CASSSGVTYEQYF. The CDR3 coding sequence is TGTGCCAGCAGCTCAGGAGTTACCTACGAGCAGTACTTC. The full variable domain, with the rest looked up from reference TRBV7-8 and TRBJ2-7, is GAGVSQSPRYKVAKRGQDVALRCDPISGHVSLFWYQQALGQGPEFLTYFQNEAQLDKSGLPSDRFFAERPEGSVSTLKIQRTQQEDSAVYLCASSSGVTYEQYFGPGTRLTVT.

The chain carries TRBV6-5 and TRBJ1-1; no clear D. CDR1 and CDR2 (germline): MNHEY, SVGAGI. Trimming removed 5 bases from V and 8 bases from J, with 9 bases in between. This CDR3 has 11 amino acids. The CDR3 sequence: CASSGGYEAFF. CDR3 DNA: TGTGCCAGCAGTGGCGGCTACGAAGCTTTCTTT.

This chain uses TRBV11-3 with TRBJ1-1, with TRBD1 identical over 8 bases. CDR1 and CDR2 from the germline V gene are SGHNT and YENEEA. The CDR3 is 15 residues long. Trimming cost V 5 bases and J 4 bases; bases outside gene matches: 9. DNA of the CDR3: TGTGCCAGCAGCGCCGCACAGGGGGTGATCACTGAAGCTTTCTTT. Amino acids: CASSAAQGVITEAFF.